The entry below describes one T cell receptor beta chain. Its antigen has not been determined. A junction boundary mismatches the germline segment, possibly from a read error. This record belongs to a study of CD8 T cells in Susac syndrome (dated by TCRdb to about 2019). Background for the entire study: Among the sequenced Susac syndrome patients, more than 5 had clinically active disease and about eight were in clinical remission. At blood withdrawal, Susac syndrome patients were therapy-naive, treated with corticosteroids (with IVIg additionally given to some), or treated with IVIg alone. The study used repertoire sequencing to test whether antigen drove CD8+ T cell activation and differentiation in Susac syndrome.

CDR1 and CDR2 are read off the germline V gene (reference sequence) as GTSNPN and SVGIG. Spanning cysteine to phenylalanine, the CDR3 consists of 12 amino acids. The read is trimmed to its CDR3 DNA, 36 bases read in frame from base 1. Peripheral blood CD8+ and CD4+ T cells from healthy donors, Susac syndrome patients and multiple sclerosis patients were profiled using high-throughput TCR beta sequencing. The Susac syndrome patients fulfilled recently defined diagnostic criteria for either definite or probable disease. Bulk CD8+ and CD4+ T cells were purified magnetically by negative isolation, whereas CD8+ TEMRA cells were enriched by FACS. Blood was collected in EDTA tubes and processed within 24 hours, with PBMCs isolated through density gradient centrifugation. PBMCs intended for TCR sequencing were cryopreserved in liquid nitrogen and were subsequently thawed in a 37 degrees C water bath. The sorted or isolated CD4+, CD8+ and CD8+ TEMRA cells had a purity of 90% or higher.

Paper-wide results and their limitations: In patients with Susac syndrome, the CD4+ T cell repertoire showed no detectable clonal expansion. The study acknowledged that relatively few individuals were included in the TCR sequencing and HLA analysis.

RNA was extracted with the RNeasy kit and about 0.5 to 1 ug was reverse transcribed using random hexamers. The immunoSEQ multiplex PCR assay, which covers 54 Vbeta and 13 Jbeta segments, was used to amplify TCR beta CDR3 regions. To correct PCR amplification bias, a synthetic template baseline was used for both primer optimization and computational correction. The authors' pipeline ran thus. Reads were annotated to V, D and J genes per IMGT and analyzed with immunoSEQ Analyzer, keeping only productive sequences. Clonality was calculated as one minus the Shannon entropy normalized by log2 of the number of productive unique sequences. Public and private clones were assessed among the 100 most prevalent clones of each patient and control. Clones were defined as Susac-specific if absent from the healthy and MS cohorts, from 900 to 1,200 published viral clones and from other ImmuneACCESS disease sequences. TCRdb trimmed the raw reads at Q25, called clones with MiXCR and kept productive beta chains. Records with the same CDR3 protein are collapsed into one entry carrying the most frequent genes and DNA. The V and J calls come from TCRdb's annotation, not from the publication. The sample data list approximately 190,000 distinct CDR3 sequences, and roughly 90% of these were observed just once. The ten largest account for roughly 0.087% of the sample.

The sequence was obtained from a human donor with Susac syndrome. The specimen was CD4+ T cells from PBMCs. The chain uses TRBV30 and TRBJ1-2; tentative D gene TRBD1, with 6 bases matching. The DNA is as follows: TGTGCCTTTCAACAGGGTAACTCTGGCTACACCTTC. It encodes CAFQQGNSGYTF.